This T cell receptor (beta chain) originates from a study of T cell changes during pregnancy in multiple sclerosis. This CDR3 spans 16 amino acids. CDR1 and CDR2 (germline): LNHDA, SQIVND (reference sequence). V dropped 5 bases and J dropped 5 bases, with 20 bases sitting between them. Some clones are missing from TCRdb's copy, which holds only in-frame ones; the method was immunoSEQ multiplex PCR. The repertoire holds about 47,000 clones, with almost 95% as singletons. This sample comprised peripheral blood, obtained after pregnancy. The receptor was isolated from a female donor with multiple sclerosis, enrolled in a pregnancy study. This sequence joins TRBV19 and TRBJ2-3; D might be TRBD2 (6 bases). CDR3 amino acids: CASSAASAKVVDTQYF. The CDR3 DNA is TGTGCCAGTAGTGCGGCTAGCGCCAAAGTAGTAGATACGCAGTATTTT.